What follows are 2 T cell receptor beta chains derived from one specimen sequenced in a study of T cell repertoires in cytomegalovirus infection. TCRdb reprocessed the reads with MiXCR, giving one entry per CDR3 protein. The sample lists more than 250,000 distinct CDR3 sequences, approximately 25% occurring once. The antigens for these receptors are not known. Sequencing was performed on cultured PBMCs, taken from culture after CMV antigen stimulation. Every receptor here comes from a human donor in good health (CMV status not recorded). Some clones in this sample may be carry-over from other donors' samples.

This clonotype has at least ten counts. The V and J genes are TRBV7-2 and TRBJ2-5; D unclear. Germline CDR1 is SGHTA and CDR2 is FQGNSA. The length of the CDR3 is 10 residues. The CDR3: CVGGQKTQYF. The CDR3 nucleotides are TGTGTGGGTGGGCAGAAGACCCAGTACTTC.

The sample holds a few counts of this clonotype. The chain recombines TRBV28 with TRBJ1-2; D possibly corresponds to TRBD1 (5 bases). Germline CDR1 and CDR2: MDHEN and SYDVKM. The CDR3 length is 16 residues. Trimming stripped 1 base from V and 3 bases from J, with 15 bases between. In nucleotides, the CDR3 is TGTGCCAGCAGTTTATATCGGTCGGGGCAGGACTATGGCTACACCTTC. Residues: CASSLYRSGQDYGYTF.